The following is a TCR gamma chain sequence with its context. Its antigen is still unknown. The entry originates in a study of Vδ1+ human thymocytes. Losses at the gene ends were 0 bases for V and 8 bases for J; bases not matched to a gene: 10. In germline, CDR1 is EGSNGY, CDR2 YDSYNSKV. This CDR3 contains 14 residues. RNA was extracted from the cells and then reverse transcribed. The CDR3 regions were amplified by multiplex PCR from V-gene primers to a constant-region primer. TCRdb called clones anew from the multiplex PCR reads with CATT. The sample shows tens of thousands of gamma-chain clones, 20% of them seen only once. The sorted cells were CD3+ Vdelta1+ Vdelta2- thymocytes from alphabeta-depleted thymus. Whole-study findings and limits: Bulk repertoire data may be misinterpreted because of unexpected Vdelta2 sequences. Despite high sort purity, about 20% of thymic T cell receptor delta sequences were Vdelta2. Thymic TRG and TRD repertoires appeared highly polyclonal.

This clonotype originated in a girl in the first two years of life who had congenital heart surgery. This chain uses TRGV2 with TRGJ1 or TRGJ2. The source material was Vdelta1+ gamma-delta thymocytes from the thymus. As for subset: FACS-sorted CD3+ TCRalphabeta- TCRVdelta1+ TCRVdelta2- thymocytes. The CDR3 DNA reads TGTGCCACCTGGGACGGGCCGCGCCTCGATAAGAAACTCTTT. Residues: CATWDGPRLDKKLF.